The rows below give T cell receptor beta chains drawn from one sample of a study of blood T cell repertoires in COVID-19. Libraries were prepared by immunoSEQ multiplex PCR; TCRdb keeps only in-frame clonotypes and omits some of them. The table shows about 220,000 clones, with approximately 80% occurring only once. The material sequenced was PBMCs or T cells enriched from blood (not recorded which). All receptors derive from a woman between 40 and 55 years old with acute COVID-19. CDR3s include the opening cysteine and the closing phenylalanine or tryptophan. D genes are given only for firm matches. A clone size is listed for some rows: how often the clone was seen (once, few, many), or a class if it is expanded.

V gene	clone size	D gene	J gene	CDR3 DNA	CDR3 protein
TRBV19	.	TRBD2	TRBJ2-2	TGTGCCAGTAGTATTGGGACTAGGAGCACCGGGGAGCTGTTTTTT	CASSIGTRSTGELFF
TRBV2	.	.	TRBJ1-2	TGTGCCAGCAGGGCGGGGACGGACAAATATGGCTACACCTTC	CASRAGTDKYGYTF
TRBV19	.	.	TRBJ1-1	TGTGCCAGTAGTATCCGGGAGTTAAACACTGAAGCTTTCTTT	CASSIRELNTEAFF
TRBV18	once	.	TRBJ1-4	TGTGCCAGCTCACCACCCAGGGTTGGGTTGAAGGAAAAACTGTTTTTT	CASSPPRVGLKEKLFF
TRBV9	.	TRBD1	TRBJ2-4	TGTGCCAGCAGCGTAGAGGGGGCCACTAACATTCAGTACTTC	CASSVEGATNIQYF
TRBV7-8	.	TRBD1	TRBJ1-2	TGTGCCAGCAGCTTAGGGACAGGGGTTGAATGGTATGGCTACACCTTC	CASSLGTGVEWYGYTF
TRBV6-5	.	TRBD1	TRBJ1-5	TGTGCCAGCAGTTCCTCCGGACAGGGGCGTCAGCCCCAGCATTTT	CASSSSGQGRQPQHF
TRBV7-9	.	.	TRBJ1-3	TGTGCCAGCAGGGCCGGGAGCTCCAACACCATATATTTT	CASRAGSSNTIYF
TRBV7-9	.	.	TRBJ2-2	TGTGCCAGCAGCTTATCAAGCGGGAACACCGGGGAGCTGTTTTTT	CASSLSSGNTGELFF
TRBV13	once	TRBD1	TRBJ2-3	TGTGCCAGCAGCTCCCGGGACAGGGGGCTTTTGGATACGCAGTATTTT	CASSSRDRGLLDTQYF
TRBV24-1	.	TRBD1	TRBJ1-3	TGTGCCACCAGTGACCCTCCCGGGACAGGGGGAGGAAACACCATATATTTT	CATSDPPGTGGGNTIYF
TRBV9	.	TRBD1	TRBJ1-2	TGTGCCAGCAGCGGGGGACAGGGGGCAATCTATGGCTACACCTTC	CASSGGQGAIYGYTF
TRBV28	once	TRBD1	TRBJ1-1	TGTGCCAGCAGTTCCAGACAGGGCCTAGGGGTATCTGAAGCTTTCTTT	CASSSRQGLGVSEAFF
TRBV30	.	.	TRBJ1-5	TGTGCCTGGAGTTTGCGAAACCTCCACAATCAGCCCCAGCATTTT	CAWSLRNLHNQPQHF
TRBV30	.	.	TRBJ1-3	TGTGCCTGGAGTCCTGGGGTCAGGGACACCATATATTTT	CAWSPGVRDTIYF
TRBV6-5	once	TRBD2	TRBJ2-1	TGTGCCACCCTAGCGGGAGGCTACAATGAGCAGTTCTTC	CATLAGGYNEQFF
TRBV3-1/TRBV3-2	.	.	TRBJ1-1	TGTGCCAGCAGCCCCCGGTCGAACACTGAAGCTTTCTTT	CASSPRSNTEAFF
TRBV28	.	.	TRBJ2-7	TGTGCCAGCACCCCCCATCCGAGACTCTACGAGCAGTACTTC	CASTPHPRLYEQYF
TRBV5-1	.	.	TRBJ2-5	TGCGCCAGCACGCCCACAGTTGCACAAGAGACCCAGTACTTC	CASTPTVAQETQYF
TRBV3-1/TRBV3-2	once	TRBD2	TRBJ2-3	TGTGCCAGCAGCCAAAATCCTAGCGGGAGTGATACGCAGTATTTT	CASSQNPSGSDTQYF
TRBV21-1	.	.	TRBJ2-3	TGTGCCAGCAGCAAAGCAGGACAGGTTAGAGCCACAGATACGCAGTATTTT	CASSKAGQVRATDTQYF
TRBV14	once	TRBD1	TRBJ1-2	TGTGCCAGCAGCCAGGGCAGGGGGTCGACTAACTATGGCTACACCTTC	CASSQGRGSTNYGYTF
TRBV9	.	TRBD1	TRBJ1-2	TGTGCCAGCAGCGTAGAAGTTGCGGGACAGGGGTCCTATGGCTACACCTTC	CASSVEVAGQGSYGYTF
TRBV2	.	.	TRBJ2-6	TGTGCCAGCATGGCGGGCTCTGGGGCCAACGTCCTGACTTTC	CASMAGSGANVLTF
TRBV19	.	.	TRBJ2-7	TGTGCCAGTAGCGCGACAGGCTATAGCTCCTACGAGCAGTACTTC	CASSATGYSSYEQYF
TRBV19	.	.	TRBJ1-2	TGTGCCAGTATGTCCTCCCGGTGGTCCCCCCTGAGGTATGGCTACACCTTC	CASMSSRWSPLRYGYTF
TRBV2	.	TRBD2	TRBJ2-3	TGTGCCAGCAGTTTAGCGGGAGATACGCAGTATTTT	CASSLAGDTQYF
TRBV7-8	.	.	TRBJ1-2	TGTGCCAGCAGCTTAGTGTTAGACAGTGGCTACACCTTC	CASSLVLDSGYTF
TRBV6-5	.	TRBD1	TRBJ1-5	TGTGCCAGCAGCAGAACAGGGGGTGGCAATCAGCCCCAGCATTTT	CASSRTGGGNQPQHF
TRBV6-2/TRBV6-3	few	TRBD1	TRBJ1-2	TGTGCCAGCAGTTCCCCGGGACAGGCTAACTATGGCTACACCTTC	CASSSPGQANYGYTF
TRBV28	.	TRBD2	TRBJ2-3	TGTGCCAGCACCCTCAGGGCTAGCGGGTATTGGTATTTT	CASTLRASGYWYF
TRBV15	.	TRBD2	TRBJ2-1	TGTGCCACCAGCAGCCTCAACAGGCGGGAGCCACTCCCAGAGCAGTTCTTC	CATSSLNRREPLPEQFF
TRBV27	few	.	TRBJ1-1	TGTGCCAGCAGCCGAGGGAGATCAGACATCCTAGAAGCTTTCTTT	CASSRGRSDILEAFF
TRBV7-9	.	.	TRBJ2-1	TGTGCCAGCAGCTTAGCCGGGTTGGGGCAGTTCTTC	CASSLAGLGQFF
TRBV14	.	TRBD1	TRBJ1-4	TGTGCCAGCAGCCAAGAGGACAGGGGGGAAAAACTGTTTTTT	CASSQEDRGEKLFF
TRBV5-1	.	.	TRBJ1-1	TGCGCCAGCAGCCTAGCAGGCTTTGTAGGGAACACTGAAGCTTTCTTT	CASSLAGFVGNTEAFF
TRBV10-3	.	TRBD1	TRBJ2-7	TGTGCCATCAGGAGGGGGGACAGGGGTTACGAGCAGTACTTC	CAIRRGDRGYEQYF
TRBV5-1	few	.	TRBJ1-5	TGCGCCAGCAGCCCCGACAATCCAGGGAATCAGCCCCAGCATTTT	CASSPDNPGNQPQHF
TRBV6-5	.	TRBD1	TRBJ1-3	TGTGCCAGCAGCAGACAGGGGAGCTCTGGAAACACCATATATTTT	CASSRQGSSGNTIYF
TRBV4-1	.	.	TRBJ2-7	TGCGCCAGCAGCCAGCGGGACAGCACCTACGAGCAGTACTTC	CASSQRDSTYEQYF
TRBV9	.	.	TRBJ2-2	TGTGCCAGCAGCGTAGGGGGCGCCACCGGGGAGCTGTTTTTT	CASSVGGATGELFF
TRBV19	.	.	TRBJ1-5	TGTGCCAGTAGTATAGGGTCGGTTTTGAGTAGCAATCAGCCCCAGCATTTT	CASSIGSVLSSNQPQHF
TRBV28	few	.	TRBJ1-1	TGTGCCAGCAGTACCCTGTCGAGGACTTTCTTT	CASSTLSRTFF
TRBV11-2	.	TRBD1	TRBJ1-3	TGTGCCAGCAGCCCAACAGGGGGCCCCTCTGGAAACACCATATATTTT	CASSPTGGPSGNTIYF
TRBV19	.	.	TRBJ2-1	TGTGCCAGTAGTATCTTACAGGGAAATGAGCAGTTCTTC	CASSILQGNEQFF
TRBV6-5	.	.	TRBJ1-2	TGTGCCAGCATTCGAACCCCGGGACTCCCGCAGGGCTACACCTTC	CASIRTPGLPQGYTF
TRBV10-2	.	TRBD1	TRBJ1-6	TGCGCCAGCAGTGAGGTCGGGACAGAAAATTCACCCCTCCACTTT	CASSEVGTENSPLHF
TRBV5-4	.	.	TRBJ1-1	TGTGCCAGCAGCCGGAGGGGGGGCTCGAACACTGAAGCTTTCTTT	CASSRRGGSNTEAFF
TRBV19	.	.	TRBJ2-2	TGTGCCAGTAGCGGAGGGGGGCTAGCGGAGGGCGGGGAGCTGTTTTTT	CASSGGGLAEGGELFF
TRBV25-1	few	.	TRBJ1-2	TGTGCCAGCACGGACAGCTCTTCGACAGGCTACACCTTC	CASTDSSSTGYTF
TRBV9	once	TRBD1	TRBJ2-3	TGTGCCAGCAGCGTAGACCCAGGGGGCGGAGGTACGCAGTATTTT	CASSVDPGGGGTQYF
TRBV5-6	.	.	TRBJ1-1	TGTGCCAGCAGCTTGAGACAGCAAATGAACACTGAAGCTTTCTTT	CASSLRQQMNTEAFF
TRBV7-9	once	TRBD2	TRBJ2-3	TGTGCCAGCAGCCCATATACTAGCGGGAGTTCATCCGATACGCAGTATTTT	CASSPYTSGSSSDTQYF
TRBV19	.	TRBD1	TRBJ2-7	TGTGCCAGTAGTATGTCGATCCGCCAGGGGGCCTACGAGCAGTACTTC	CASSMSIRQGAYEQYF